These T cell receptor beta chains were read from a single sample in a study of shared clonotypes between healthy human individuals. Method: immunoSEQ multiplex PCR; TCRdb's copy keeps in-frame clones and lacks some. This table has around 650,000 clones, 95% to 97% appearing once. The sample comprised naive CD8+ T cells sorted from blood. The source of these receptors is a woman in her 30s in good health. The CDR3 runs from the conserved cysteine through the conserved F or W. Each record gives: clone size, V gene, J gene, D gene, CDR3 DNA, CDR3 protein. A D gene is named only where the DNA matches it firmly. Size values are once, few and many counts, or a class for expanded clones, and some rows have none.

-	TRBV28	TRBJ2-7	TRBD2	TGTGCCAGCAGCATAAGCGGGAGCTCCTACGAGCAGTACTTC	CASSISGSSYEQYF
-	TRBV29-1	TRBJ2-7	-	TGCAGCGCCGAGAATAAACAGGGACCTCCCTACGAGCAGTACTTC	CSAENKQGPPYEQYF
-	TRBV28	TRBJ2-7	-	TGTGCCAGCAGGCCCGACAGGACCAGCTCCTACGAGCAGTACTTC	CASRPDRTSSYEQYF
-	TRBV28	TRBJ2-3	-	TGTGCCAGCAGTTTAAGACGGTCTCGCACAGATACGCAGTATTTT	CASSLRRSRTDTQYF
once	TRBV5-6	TRBJ2-7	-	TGTGCCAGCAGCTTGACAGACTACGAGCAGTACTTC	CASSLTDYEQYF
-	TRBV29-1	TRBJ1-2	TRBD1	TGCAGCGTATTCTACCGGGACAGCTATGGCTACACCTTC	CSVFYRDSYGYTF
-	TRBV5-6	TRBJ2-2	TRBD2	TGTGCCAGCAGCTTGATCGGGAGGGAGATCGGGGAGCTGTTTTTT	CASSLIGREIGELFF
-	TRBV7-8	TRBJ2-1	TRBD1	TGTGCCAGCAGGGACGGGACAGGGATCAATGAGCAGTTCTTC	CASRDGTGINEQFF
-	TRBV6-5	TRBJ2-2	-	TGTGCCAGCAGTGTACAGGGAGGCACCGGGGAGCTGTTTTTT	CASSVQGGTGELFF
-	TRBV27	TRBJ2-1	TRBD1	TGTGCCAGCAGTGGATCACAGGGGAATGAGCAGTTCTTC	CASSGSQGNEQFF
-	TRBV7-9	TRBJ2-1	TRBD1	TGTGCCAGCAGGGGACAGGGCCCCTACAATGAGCAGTTCTTC	CASRGQGPYNEQFF
-	TRBV6-5	TRBJ2-7	TRBD1	TGTGCCAGCAGTTACCGAGGACAGGGCTACGAGCAGTACTTC	CASSYRGQGYEQYF
-	TRBV7-2	TRBJ1-3	-	TGTGCCAGCAGTTCGGGGGGCCTTATTGGAAACACCATATATTTT	CASSSGGLIGNTIYF
-	TRBV19	TRBJ1-2	-	TGTGCCAGTAGGAGGGGGTACGATATCTATGGCTACACCTTC	CASRRGYDIYGYTF
once	TRBV7-9	TRBJ2-7	TRBD1	TGTGCCAGCAGCCCCCGGGAAGGGGGCCCCCCATTGCAGTACTTC	CASSPREGGPPLQYF
-	TRBV2	TRBJ2-1	TRBD1	TGTGCCAGCAGTGAACAGGGGGAGAGGGTCGATGAGCAGTTCTTC	CASSEQGERVDEQFF
-	TRBV4-2	TRBJ2-7	TRBD1	TGTGCCAGCAGCCAGTATTCTAACAGGGGGCTCTACGAGCAGTACTTC	CASSQYSNRGLYEQYF
-	TRBV6-5	TRBJ2-7	-	TGTGCCAGCAGTTACGGTGGGAGTGGGTACGAGCAGTACTTC	CASSYGGSGYEQYF
-	TRBV11-2	TRBJ2-5	TRBD2	TGTGCCAGCAGAACCTCCGGGGGGGTTATGGAGACCCAGTACTTC	CASRTSGGVMETQYF
-	TRBV27	TRBJ2-7	-	TGTGCCAGCAGTTTAGGTGGCTACGAGCAGTACTTC	CASSLGGYEQYF
once	TRBV28	TRBJ2-4	-	TGTGCCAGCAGTTCCCCGGGGGAGATGGGCAAAAACATTCAGTACTTC	CASSSPGEMGKNIQYF
-	TRBV30	TRBJ1-3	-	TGTGCCTGGGACAGCCACTCTGGAAACACCATATATTTT	CAWDSHSGNTIYF
-	TRBV5-1	TRBJ2-5	TRBD2	TGCGCCAGCAAAGATTGGGGCGGGAGGGCCCTCTTCGGAGAGACCCAGTACTTC	CASKDWGGRALFGETQYF
-	TRBV27	TRBJ2-1	-	TGTGCCAGCAGGACAGGATCCTACAATGAGCAGTTCTTC	CASRTGSYNEQFF
-	TRBV27	TRBJ2-7	-	TGTGCCAGCAGTCCCTCGGGGAAAACCTACGAGCAGTACTTC	CASSPSGKTYEQYF
-	TRBV4-1	TRBJ1-5	-	TGCGCCAGCAGCCGCACAGGGAGCATAGTATACCAGCCCCAGCATTTT	CASSRTGSIVYQPQHF
-	TRBV28	TRBJ1-6	-	TGTGCCAGCAATCGTCAGGGGCCGGTCTATAATTCACCCCTCCACTTT	CASNRQGPVYNSPLHF
-	TRBV10-1	TRBJ2-4	-	TGCGCCAGCAGTCCCGGGGTGGACGAGGACATTCAGTACTTC	CASSPGVDEDIQYF
-	TRBV19	TRBJ2-3	-	TGTGCCAGTAGCGGGCTCCATCTCACAGATACGCAGTATTTT	CASSGLHLTDTQYF
-	TRBV7-9	TRBJ2-5	TRBD2	TGTGCCAGCAGCTTATGGGCTAGCGGACAAGAGACCCAGTACTTC	CASSLWASGQETQYF
once	TRBV27	TRBJ2-3	-	TGTGCCACCCATTTCTGGTCTCGCGCAGATACGCAGTATTTT	CATHFWSRADTQYF
-	TRBV4-1	TRBJ2-1	-	TGCGCCAGCAGCCAAGATCCCCGTAAAAATGAGCAGTTCTTC	CASSQDPRKNEQFF
-	TRBV9	TRBJ2-7	-	TGTGCCAGCAGCGTAGCTCAGGGCCTCTCCTACGAGCAGTACTTC	CASSVAQGLSYEQYF
-	TRBV6-5	TRBJ2-1	TRBD2	TGTGCCAGCAGTTACTTATCTAGCGGGGCCAATGAGCAGTTCTTC	CASSYLSSGANEQFF
once	TRBV5-6	TRBJ2-7	-	TGTGCCAGCAGCATTGGGGGCTCCTACGAGCAGTACTTC	CASSIGGSYEQYF
-	TRBV7-8	TRBJ2-7	-	TGTGCCAGCAGCTTAGGGTGGATTACGAGCGGGCGCTCTGCCTACGAGCAGTACTTC	CASSLGWITSGRSAYEQYF
-	TRBV4-1	TRBJ2-1	TRBD2	TGCGCCAGCAGCCACGTTAGCGGGAGCTCCTACAATGAGCAGTTCTTC	CASSHVSGSSYNEQFF
-	TRBV2	TRBJ1-5	-	TGTGCCAGCAGTGAATGGGGGGGGAATCAGCCCCAGCATTTT	CASSEWGGNQPQHF
-	TRBV27	TRBJ1-1	TRBD1	TGTGCCAGCAGTTCGGACAGGGGGCTGGTTGAAGCTTTCTTT	CASSSDRGLVEAFF
-	TRBV6-1	TRBJ2-7	-	TGTGCCAGCAGTTCGGGGCCCGAGCAGTACTTC	CASSSGPEQYF
-	TRBV7-9	TRBJ2-1	-	TGTGCCAGCAGCCCTGCACGCCCCTCCCCCCACAATGAGCAGTTCTTC	CASSPARPSPHNEQFF
-	TRBV7-8	TRBJ2-3	TRBD2	TGTGCCAGCAGCCCACCTAGCGGGAGGAACACAGATACGCAGTATTTT	CASSPPSGRNTDTQYF
-	TRBV2	TRBJ2-7	-	TGTGCCAGCAGTGAAGCGACTCCGGGGGAGCAGTACTTC	CASSEATPGEQYF
-	TRBV4-1	TRBJ2-3	-	TGCGCCAGCAGCCAACTCTCAGATACGCAGTATTTT	CASSQLSDTQYF
-	TRBV5-6	TRBJ2-6	TRBD1	TGTGCCAGCACCCCAAGACCGGGACAGGGAGTATTGGGGGCCAACGTCCTGACTTTC	CASTPRPGQGVLGANVLTF
-	TRBV28	TRBJ2-3	TRBD2	TGTGCCAGCAGTGGGGGACTAGCATGGGATACGCAGTATTTT	CASSGGLAWDTQYF
-	TRBV7-6	TRBJ2-7	-	TGTGCCAGCAGCTTAGCTCGTGGGTACGAGCAGTACTTC	CASSLARGYEQYF
-	TRBV9	TRBJ1-1	-	TGTGCCAGCAGCGCCGGGGGTGTCACTGAAGCTTTCTTT	CASSAGGVTEAFF
-	TRBV2	TRBJ1-2	TRBD1	TGTGCCAGCAGGATTGAAAAGGGGGCAAACTATGGCTACACCTTC	CASRIEKGANYGYTF
few	TRBV25-1	TRBJ1-2	-	TGTGCCAGCACTCCGCCGAGGGGGTATGGCTACACCTTC	CASTPPRGYGYTF